The source of this TCR beta chain is a study of blood T cell repertoires in COVID-19. Study context: From the United States, Italy and Spain came samples of acute and convalescent COVID-19.

V was pared by 8 bases and J by 3 bases, with 13 bases between. The CDR3 spans 13 residues. Looked up from germline, CDR1 is SGHAT and CDR2 is FQNNGV. Assay: immunoSEQ multiplex PCR; the TCRdb copy retains only in-frame clones and omits some. The table records approximately 150,000 clones, around 88% of them present only once. This TCR derives from a woman in her seventies who had recovered from COVID-19. Sequenced: peripheral blood. The V call is TRBV11-2, the J call TRBJ1-1, with D maybe TRBD1 (5 bases). CDR3 nucleotide sequence: TGTGCCAGCGCGGGGGGGTGGGACACTGAAGCTTTCTTT. Translation: CASAGGWDTEAFF.